This passage covers 12 T cell receptor beta chains from one sample sequenced in a study of blood T cell repertoires in COVID-19. Here immunoSEQ multiplex PCR was the method, and the copy in TCRdb shows in-frame clones only, minus some. The sample shows about 430,000 clones, around 87% of them seen only once. Sequencing was done on a sample of PBMCs or T cells enriched from blood (not recorded which). The source is a man aged 25-40 years who had recovered from COVID-19.

V and J are TRBV18 and TRBJ2-7; D remains ambiguous. The CDR3 has 15 amino acids. The germline CDR1 and CDR2 sequences are KGHSH and LQKENI. V was pared by 2 bases and J by 4 bases, with 15 bases between. The CDR3 DNA sequence: TGTGCCAGCTCACCAGTCGGTACCCCCTCTTACGAGCAGTACTTC. Translated, it gives CASSPVGTPSYEQYF.

The rearrangement uses TRBV24-1 and TRBJ2-2; 10 bases match TRBD1. Germline CDR1 KGHDR, CDR2 SFDVKD. The V gene end was trimmed by 1 base and the J gene end by 7 bases; junction bases not matched to a gene: 2. This CDR3 region has 15 residues. Here the CDR3 reads CATSDLGQGGGELFF. The CDR3 DNA reads TGTGCCACCAGTGATTTAGGACAGGGGGGCGGGGAGCTGTTTTTT.

V usage is TRBV2 and J usage is TRBJ2-7; a possible D gene is TRBD1 (5 bases). Germline CDR1 and CDR2: SNHLY and FYNNEI. The V end was cut by 7 bases, the J end by 2 bases, with 18 bases between. The CDR3 totals 15 residues. CDR3: CASNPQDSPTYEQYF. For the CDR3, the DNA is TGTGCCAGCAACCCACAGGATTCCCCTACCTACGAGCAGTACTTC.

This rearrangement joins TRBV12-5 to TRBJ1-1, with 7 bases lining up with TRBD1. V lost 8 bases and J lost 5; bases outside the gene matches: 11. The CDR3 contains 14 residues. The germline CDR1 and CDR2 sequences are LGHNT and FRNRAP. The CDR3: CASSALTGSTEAFF. The CDR3 nucleotides are TGTGCTAGTTCTGCACTGACAGGGTCGACTGAAGCTTTCTTT.

The chain links TRBV3-1 (or the pseudogene TRBV3-2) to TRBJ2-7; possibly TRBD2 for D (5 bases). The germline gives CDR1 LGHDT, CDR2 YNNKEL (reference sequence). V dropped 1 base and J dropped 4 bases, with 17 bases sitting between them. The CDR3 is made up of 16 amino acids. The CDR3 region is CASSQGGTVLAYEQYF. CDR3 DNA: TGTGCCAGCAGCCAAGGCGGAACAGTCTTAGCGTACGAGCAGTACTTC.

This clone was detected only a few times. The chain joins TRBV3-1 (or the pseudogene TRBV3-2) to TRBJ2-1, with D maybe TRBD2 (6 bases). The V gene's germline CDR1 is LGHDT and CDR2 YNNKEL (reference sequence). V shed 4 bases and J shed 4 bases, with 14 bases lying between them. CDR3 size: 15 residues. As DNA, the CDR3 is TGTGCCAGCAGCCCTTTGGGACTTCCTTACAATGAGCAGTTCTTC. It encodes CASSPLGLPYNEQFF.

The chain has TRBV11-1 and TRBJ2-7; D perhaps matches TRBD1 (7 bases). The length of the CDR3 is 15 residues. The germline V and J ends were trimmed by 0 bases and 2 bases, with 11 bases remaining between them. Germline V gene lookup returns CDR1 SGHAT and CDR2 FQDESV (reference sequence). CDR3 amino acids: CASSLASRGAYEQYF. The DNA for the CDR3 is TGTGCCAGCAGCTTAGCGTCCAGGGGGGCCTACGAGCAGTACTTC.

The chain employs TRBV13 and TRBJ1-1, with D maybe TRBD1 (6 bases). The V and J ends lost 4 bases and 4 bases respectively, with 13 bases between them. This CDR3 has 14 residues. Germline CDR1 is PRHDT and CDR2 is FYEKMQ (reference sequence). In nucleotides, the CDR3 is TGTGCCAGCAGCTCCCCTGGGGGCCTCACTGAAGCTTTCTTT. It encodes CASSSPGGLTEAFF.

As to this clone: Sequence at one end of the junction differs from germline and may be a read error. This chain connects TRBV7-7 to TRBJ2-1; 8 positions match TRBD2. Germline V gene lookup returns CDR1 SSHAT and CDR2 FNYEAQ (reference sequence). This CDR3 contains 14 residues. This CDR3 reads CASSPSSGGVEQFF. The CDR3 DNA sequence: TGTGCTAGCAGCCCCAGCTCGGGAGGGGTAGAGCAGTTCTTC.

J is TRBJ2-7 and V is TRBV9; no firm D call. Germline-derived CDR1 and CDR2 are SGDLS and YYNGEE. Trimming cost V 4 bases and J 6 bases, with 14 bases left between them. CDR3 size: 13 residues. CDR3 protein: CASSPRVSGEQYF. As DNA, the CDR3 is TGTGCCAGCAGCCCCCGGGTATCGGGCGAGCAGTACTTC.

In its sample, this clone was seen a few times. The chain couples TRBV27 to TRBJ2-1, with 8 positions matching TRBD2. V dropped 6 bases and J dropped 2; count of bases not matched to a gene: 9. The CDR3 covers 16 residues. Germline CDR1 is MNHEY and CDR2 is SMNVEV (reference sequence). The CDR3 region has the DNA TGTGCCAGCAGGGGGGAGCTAGCGGGTACCTACAATGAGCAGTTCTTC. Translation: CASRGELAGTYNEQFF.

The J gene is TRBJ1-6, the V gene TRBV24-1; the match to TRBD1 covers 7 bases. Trimming removed 2 bases from V and 7 bases from J; junction bases left unmatched: 1. From germline, CDR1 is KGHDR and CDR2 SFDVKD. CDR3 length: 14 residues. CDR3 nucleotide sequence: TGTGCCACCAGTGATTCGACAGGGAATTCACCCCTCCACTTT. It codes for CATSDSTGNSPLHF.